The 17 T cell receptor beta chains presented below share a single source sample, sequenced in a study of shared clonotypes between healthy human individuals. Produced via immunoSEQ multiplex PCR; TCRdb's table is partial and in-frame only. This table holds around 580,000 clones, about 98% found once. Positive CCR7 selection of CD45RO-negative cells yielded the naive CD8 cells, and terminally differentiated effector memory CD45RA+ cells were excluded. Source material: naive CD8+ T cells sorted from blood. The receptor set was obtained from a man in his thirties or forties in good health.

The V call is TRBV2, the J call TRBJ2-2, with unresolved D. CDR1 SNHLY and CDR2 FYNNEI come from the germline V gene. The CDR3 sequence is 14 residues long. V dropped 4 bases and J dropped 0 bases, with 6 bases sitting between them. CDR3 region: CASSGTSNTGELFF. CDR3 coding DNA: TGTGCCAGCAGTGGGACGTCGAACACCGGGGAGCTGTTTTTT.

The chain joins TRBV2 to TRBJ2-7; 10 positions agree with TRBD1. CDR1 is SNHLY, CDR2 FYNNEI, per germline. Unmatched junction bases numbered 9, after V lost 4 bases and J lost 6 bases. The CDR3 is 15 amino acids. The DNA of the CDR3 is TGTGCCAGCAGTGCCGGGACAGGGGTCCGTCGCGAGCAGTACTTC. It yields the protein CASSAGTGVRREQYF. The full variable domain, completed using reference TRBV2 and TRBJ2-7, is EPEVTQTPSHQVTQMGQEVILRCVPISNHLYFYWYRQILGQKVEFLVSFYNNEISEKSEIFDDQFSVERPDGSNFTLKIRSTKLEDSAMYFCASSAGTGVRREQYFGPGTRLTVT.

The chain carries TRBV14 and TRBJ2-5; 7 bases match TRBD1. The CDR3 length is 20 residues. The ends lost 0 bases at V and 3 bases at J; junction bases unmatched: 19. Germline V gene lookup returns CDR1 SGHDN and CDR2 FVKESK. The CDR3 DNA sequence: TGTGCCAGCAGCCAAGATTTGACTGGACGAATGGGAACAGGGGAAGAGACCCAGTACTTC. Its protein product is CASSQDLTGRMGTGEETQYF.

The CDR3 is CSAMDSSYNEQFF. In nucleotides, the CDR3 is TGCAGCGCGATGGACAGCTCCTACAATGAGCAGTTCTTC. This rearrangement joins TRBV29-1 to TRBJ2-1, with D possibly being TRBD1 (6 bases). This CDR3 comprises 13 residues. Trimming shortened V by 7 bases and J by 0 bases, and 10 bases separated the two germline ends. Per the germline V gene, CDR1 is SQVTM and CDR2 is ANQGSEA.

This chain links TRBV27 with TRBJ2-7, with 8 bases aligning to TRBD2. There are 13 residues in the CDR3. In germline, CDR1 is MNHEY, CDR2 SMNVEV (reference sequence). Trimming took 6 bases from V and 7 from J; bases not matched to a gene: 8. Written as DNA, the CDR3 is TGTGCCAGCAGCTTCGGACTAGCTCGGGAGCAGTACTTC. As protein: CASSFGLAREQYF.

This chain connects TRBV7-9 to TRBJ2-7, with D unclear. This CDR3 has 15 residues. The germline V gene encodes CDR1 SEHNR and CDR2 FQNEAQ (reference sequence). V was clipped by 0 bases and J by 4 bases, with 13 bases between them. The CDR3 region has the DNA TGTGCCAGCAGCTTAGCCACCACCGCTACTTACGAGCAGTACTTC. Translated, it gives CASSLATTATYEQYF.

The chain couples TRBV29-1 to TRBJ2-7, with D uncertain. V lost 6 bases and J lost 1, with 13 bases in between. Germline lookup yields CDR1 SQVTM and CDR2 ANQGSEA. CDR3 length: 13 amino acids. The CDR3 loop reads CSVIRHGSYEQYF. CDR3 in DNA: TGCAGCGTGATTCGACACGGATCCTACGAGCAGTACTTC.

The chain has TRBV7-9 and TRBJ2-3; D ambiguous. Germline V CDR1 and CDR2: SEHNR, FQNEAQ (reference sequence). Trimming took 1 base from V and 0 from J, leaving 8 bases between them. The CDR3 loop spans 15 amino acids. The CDR3 sequence: CASSLERTSTDTQYF. DNA of the CDR3: TGTGCCAGCAGCTTAGAGAGAACTAGCACAGATACGCAGTATTTT. Complete variable domain (other parts from reference TRBV7-9 and TRBJ2-3): DTGVSQNPRHKITKRGQNVTFRCDPISEHNRLYWYRQTLGQGPEFLTYFQNEAQLEKSRLLSDRFSAERPKGSFSTLEIQRTEQGDSAMYLCASSLERTSTDTQYFGPGTRLTVL.

This chain connects TRBV28 to TRBJ2-5, with a weak D call TRBD2 (6 bases). The CDR3 covers 20 residues. V lost 4 bases and J lost 5, with 32 bases in between. The germline gives CDR1 MDHEN, CDR2 SYDVKM. CDR3: CASSSYVVEGTPKGWETQYF. The DNA for the CDR3 is TGTGCCAGCAGTTCCTACGTGGTGGAGGGCACCCCAAAGGGCTGGGAGACCCAGTACTTC.

The genes are TRBV6-6 and TRBJ1-4; the match to TRBD1 covers 7 bases. The germline gives CDR1 MNHNY, CDR2 SVGAGI (reference sequence). V lost 8 bases to trimming and J lost 5 bases; unmatched junction nucleotides: 8. This CDR3 is built from 14 residues. CDR3 sequence (DNA): TGTGCCAGCCTACTACAGGGGAACAATGAAAAACTGTTTTTT. The encoded protein is CASLLQGNNEKLFF.

V is TRBV29-1 and J is TRBJ2-1; 7 bases align to TRBD2. The CDR3 covers 15 residues. V was pared by 6 bases and J by 2 bases, with 10 bases of the junction left unmatched. Germline V gene lookup returns CDR1 SQVTM and CDR2 ANQGSEA. DNA for the CDR3: TGCAGCGTCCCTTTGGGGGAGGGGACCTACAATGAGCAGTTCTTC. Its protein is CSVPLGEGTYNEQFF.

V usage is TRBV5-1 and J usage is TRBJ1-1, with a weak D call TRBD1 (5 bases). V was cut by 1 base and J by 3 bases, with 13 bases left in between. The germline V gene encodes CDR1 SGHRS and CDR2 YFSETQ. The CDR3 sequence is 15 residues long. CDR3 nucleotides: TGCGCCAGCAGCTTGAGCCCGGTGGGGCACACTGAAGCTTTCTTT. This sequence encodes CASSLSPVGHTEAFF.

The chain links TRBV5-1 to TRBJ2-7; 7 nucleotides align to TRBD2. Germline V gene sequence: CDR1 SGHRS, CDR2 YFSETQ. The V gene end was trimmed by 7 bases and the J gene end by 3 bases; junction bases not matched to a gene: 4. The CDR3 runs to 12 residues. The CDR3 DNA reads as TGCGCCAGCGGCGGGACTATCTACGAGCAGTACTTC. It encodes CASGGTIYEQYF.

As concerns this clone: At one of its ends the junction is not consistent with the germline gene, which may arise from a read error. This chain links TRBV2 with TRBJ2-5; 9 nucleotides agree with TRBD1. CDR1 and CDR2 from the germline V gene are SNHLY and FYNNEI. The CDR3 spans 14 residues. CDR3: CTSQGQGGLETQYF. For the CDR3, the DNA is TGTACCAGCCAGGGACAGGGCGGTTTAGAGACCCAGTACTTC.

The V and J genes are TRBV14 and TRBJ2-7; D not certain. The CDR3 has 15 amino acids. Trimming removed 6 bases at V and 6 bases at J, with 21 bases between. CDR1 is SGHDN and CDR2 is FVKESK in the germline V gene. The CDR3 sequence is CASRGSAQRVSEQYF. In DNA form, the CDR3 reads TGTGCCAGCAGGGGATCAGCTCAAAGGGTCTCCGAGCAGTACTTC.

This chain joins TRBV7-9 and TRBJ1-5; 9 nucleotides line up with TRBD1. Germline assignment: CDR1 SEHNR and CDR2 FQNEAQ (reference sequence). The CDR3 length is 15 residues. J lost 6 bases, V lost 4 bases, and 7 bases had no gene match. For the CDR3, the DNA is TGTGCCAGCAGCTCTGAGGACAGGGGAAGTCAGCCCCAGCATTTT. Protein: CASSSEDRGSQPQHF.

This rearrangement joins TRBV11-2 to TRBJ2-1; D is possibly TRBD2 (6 bases). The CDR3 loop spans 15 amino acids. In germline, CDR1 is SGHAT, CDR2 FQNNGV. Trimming stripped 1 base from V and 5 bases from J, with 12 bases between. CDR3 coding DNA: TGTGCCAGCAGCTTAGTCTCTAGCGTCAACAATGAGCAGTTCTTC. Translation gives CASSLVSSVNNEQFF.